Listed here are 21 T cell receptor beta chains from one sample, sequenced in a study of blood T cell repertoires in COVID-19. The method was immunoSEQ multiplex PCR; TCRdb's version includes in-frame clones alone and lacks a portion of them. This sample yields a few hundred thousand clones, of which around nine tenths are seen a single time; around 2% belongs to the top ten. Material: PBMCs or T cells enriched from blood (not recorded which). The receptors stem from a woman in her sixties in a cohort exposed to, infected with or recovered from COVID-19 (not recorded which).

The chain carries TRBV28 and TRBJ1-5; weak D call: TRBD1 (6 bases). The germline V gene has CDR1 MDHEN and CDR2 SYDVKM. The CDR3 sequence is 14 residues long. Trimming left V 6 bases short and J 7 bases short, with 16 bases between. CDR3 amino acids: CASRSQGMEQPQHF. DNA of the CDR3: TGTGCCAGCAGATCACAGGGAATGGAGCAGCCCCAGCATTTT.

The rearrangement joins TRBV2 to TRBJ2-5; weak D call: TRBD2 (5 bases). The V and J ends lost 6 bases and 0 bases respectively, with 11 bases between them. Germline assignment: CDR1 SNHLY and CDR2 FYNNEI. This CDR3 contains 14 residues. The CDR3 region has the DNA TGTGCCAGCAGGGCATCCGGGGACCAAGAGACCCAGTACTTC. Translation gives CASRASGDQETQYF.

This sequence joins TRBV6-5 and TRBJ2-5; 9 bases are a match to TRBD1. V lost 6 bases to trimming and J lost 5 bases; unmatched junction nucleotides: 7. CDR1 is MNHEY and CDR2 is SVGAGI in the germline V gene. This CDR3 region has 14 residues. CDR3 coding DNA: TGTGCCAGCAGGAAGGGACAGGGTAGGGAGACCCAGTACTTC. Translated, it gives CASRKGQGRETQYF.

The chain employs TRBV21-1 and TRBJ1-5; TRBD1, the table's D call, lacks a check against the DNA. TRBV21-1 constitutes a pseudogene. The CDR3 contains 18 residues. CDR3 residues: CASSLVRTGKPINQPQHF. CDR3 DNA sequence: TGTGCCAGCAGTCTTGTAAGGACAGGCAAACCCATCAATCAGCCCCAGCATTTT.

This chain uses TRBV28 with TRBJ2-5, with 10 positions matching TRBD1. Looked up from germline, CDR1 is MDHEN and CDR2 is SYDVKM. Losses at the gene ends were 3 bases for V and 5 bases for J; bases not matched to a gene: 9. The CDR3 spans 16 residues. CDR3 bases: TGTGCCAGCAGTTTTGGGGACAGGGGTGCAGATGAGACCCAGTACTTC. This codes for CASSFGDRGADETQYF.

The V call is TRBV10-1, the J call TRBJ2-7; 11 bases align to TRBD2. The CDR3 runs 17 residues. V dropped 6 bases and J dropped 0; count of bases not matched to a gene: 10. Germline lookup yields CDR1 WNHNN and CDR2 SYGVQD (reference sequence). The CDR3 DNA is TGCGCCAGCAGGGAGGGGACTAGCGGCGCCTTCTCCTACGAGCAGTACTTC. This codes for CASREGTSGAFSYEQYF.

The chain links TRBV27 to TRBJ2-7, with 7 positions matching TRBD2. Germline CDR1 MNHEY, CDR2 SMNVEV (reference sequence). The CDR3 has 14 residues. After removal of 5 bases from V and 5 bases from J, the junction contained 9 bases not matched to a gene. CDR3: CASSPTPRGDEQYF. DNA for the CDR3: TGTGCCAGCAGTCCGACCCCTCGGGGGGACGAGCAGTACTTC.

In the case of this clone: This sample includes further DNA sequences coding for the same CDR3. The chain is built from TRBV12-3 or TRBV12-4 and TRBJ1-1; TRBD1 matches at 7 bases. The CDR3 totals 13 residues. The V and J ends lost 6 bases and 1 base, in that order; junction bases with no gene match: 2. In DNA, the CDR3 is TGTGCCAGCAGCCGACAGGGGAACACTGAAGCTTTCTTT. Its protein product is CASSRQGNTEAFF.

The chain employs TRBV28 and TRBJ2-7; D might be TRBD2 (6 bases). V was pared by 1 base and J by 1 base, with 11 bases between. CDR3 length equals 15 residues. From germline, CDR1 is MDHEN and CDR2 SYDVKM. The CDR3 is CASSLLTSVSYEQYF. Here the CDR3 DNA reads TGTGCCAGCAGTTTATTGACTAGTGTATCCTACGAGCAGTACTTC.

The DNA for the CDR3 is TGTGCCATCAGTGGGGAGGGAGCCCGAGGCTACACCTTC. The encoded protein is CAISGEGARGYTF. The gene calls are TRBV10-3 and TRBJ1-2; no clear D gene. Per the germline V gene, CDR1 is ENHRY and CDR2 is SYGVKD. The CDR3 has 13 residues. V gave up 4 bases and J gave up 8 bases, with 14 bases separating them.

This clone was seen a handful of times. The chain employs TRBV19 and TRBJ1-1; 8 bases agree with TRBD1. J was trimmed by 5 bases and V by 7 bases; bases with no gene match: 6. The germline gives CDR1 LNHDA, CDR2 SQIVND (reference sequence). The CDR3 consists of 13 residues. The CDR3 spells CASINRGWTEAFF. As DNA, the CDR3 is TGTGCCAGTATCAACAGGGGGTGGACTGAAGCTTTCTTT.

This clone was seen a single time. This chain links TRBV15 with TRBJ1-3; D not certain. Germline loops: CDR1 LNHNV, CDR2 YYDKDF (reference sequence). This CDR3 comprises 15 residues. V was clipped by 4 bases and J by 2 bases, with 12 bases between them. The CDR3 protein is CATSIEGVAGNTIYF. As DNA, the CDR3 is TGTGCCACCAGCATCGAGGGTGTAGCTGGAAACACCATATATTTT.

The J gene is TRBJ2-7, the V gene TRBV6-5; D remains ambiguous. This CDR3 is 12 amino acids long. Germline-derived CDR1 and CDR2 are MNHEY and SVGAGI. V lost 6 bases to trimming and J lost 5 bases, with 11 bases between them. The CDR3, as DNA: TGTGCCAGCAGCTACAACCGAGACGAGCAGTACTTC. Its protein is CASSYNRDEQYF.

The sample holds one count of this clone. The gene calls are TRBV7-3 and TRBJ1-2; 8 bases are shared with TRBD1. V lost 4 bases, J lost 8 bases, and 9 bases stayed unmatched. Germline CDR1 and CDR2: SGHTA and FQGTGA. The CDR3 totals 14 residues. The DNA for the CDR3 is TGTGCCAGCAGCTCCCGGGACAGGATGAGCGGCTACACCTTC. This translates into CASSSRDRMSGYTF.

The CDR3 coding sequence is TGTGCCAGCAGCTTAACGGGAAAGGCCTACGAGCAGTACTTC. Its translation is CASSLTGKAYEQYF. The genes are TRBV7-2 and TRBJ2-7; D might be TRBD2 (5 bases). There are 14 residues in the CDR3. V shed 2 bases and J shed 2 bases, with 10 bases lying between them. The germline V gene has CDR1 SGHTA and CDR2 FQGNSA.

The J gene is TRBJ2-1, the V gene TRBV21-1; TRBD1 is taken as the D call from the table, unchecked against the DNA. TRBV21-1 is labeled a pseudogene. CDR3 length: 16 amino acids. The CDR3 loop reads CASSKKVTGEFNEQFF. CDR3 DNA: TGTGCCAGCAGCAAAAAGGTGACAGGGGAATTCAATGAGCAGTTCTTC.

V gene TRBV19 combines with J gene TRBJ1-1; TRBD1 matches at 9 bases. Germline assignment: CDR1 LNHDA and CDR2 SQIVND (reference sequence). Trimming removed 9 bases from V and 3 bases from J; junction bases left unmatched: 14. The CDR3 is made up of 16 amino acids. The CDR3 nucleotides read TGTGCCAGCAAACAGGGGGCTGTAGTTGGGCACACTGAAGCTTTCTTT. Translating gives CASKQGAVVGHTEAFF.

This rearrangement joins TRBV6-5 to TRBJ2-3; 9 positions agree with TRBD2. Germline CDR1 and CDR2: MNHEY and SVGAGI. This CDR3 has 16 amino acids. V dropped 0 bases and J dropped 0; count of bases not matched to a gene: 1. CDR3: CASSYSGLASTDTQYF. As DNA, the CDR3 is TGTGCCAGCAGTTACTCGGGACTAGCTAGCACAGATACGCAGTATTTT.

V usage is TRBV10-2 and J usage is TRBJ2-3; 8 nucleotides agree with TRBD2. Germline CDR1 is WSHSY and CDR2 is SAAADI. The CDR3 totals 14 residues. J was trimmed by 3 bases and V by 6 bases; bases with no gene match: 5. CDR3 sequence: CASSGGVGTDTQYF. Here the CDR3 DNA reads TGCGCCAGCAGCGGGGGGGTCGGAACAGATACGCAGTATTTT.

The V call is TRBV9, the J call TRBJ1-2, with TRBD1 identical over 7 bases. The J segment lost 8 bases and the V segment lost 2 bases, leaving 6 bases of the junction unmatched. CDR1 SGDLS and CDR2 YYNGEE come from the germline V gene. The CDR3 has 13 amino acids. The CDR3 sequence: CASSVDRAGGYTF. CDR3 nucleotide sequence: TGTGCCAGCAGCGTTGACAGGGCTGGAGGCTACACCTTC. Looking up the rest from reference TRBV9 and TRBJ1-2 gives the full variable domain: DSGVTQTPKHLITATGQRVTLRCSPRSGDLSVYWYQQSLDQGLQFLIQYYNGEERAKGNILERFSAQQFPDLHSELNLSSLELGDSALYFCASSVDRAGGYTFGSGTRLTVV.

The chain links TRBV10-2 to TRBJ2-3, with 16 bases identical to TRBD2. CDR1 WSHSY and CDR2 SAAADI come from the germline V gene. The V gene end was trimmed by 0 bases and the J gene end by 0 bases; junction bases not matched to a gene: 6. The CDR3 totals 20 residues. In DNA form, the CDR3 reads TGCGCCAGCAGTGAGTCAATAGGGACTAGCGGGAGGGCCAGCACAGATACGCAGTATTTT. This sequence encodes CASSESIGTSGRASTDTQYF.